The TCR beta chain described here comes from a study of vaccination effects on CD4 cells after COVID-19. At the level of the study: As their vaccination, participants received two doses of either BNT162b2 or mRNA-1273.

With 3 bases removed from V and 6 bases from J, the gap between germline ends came to 18 bases. The germline V gene encodes CDR1 SGHRS and CDR2 YFSETQ. The CDR3 contains 15 residues. Sequencing was performed with immunoSEQ multiplex PCR; in TCRdb, only in-frame clones are kept and a portion is missing. The table lists around 63,000 clones, 70% to 85% of them singletons. Notes on this clone: The antigen is undetermined.

Antigen-specific CD4+ T cell clonotypes were called by their expansion after viral peptide-pool culture in ViraFEST. Investigators separated out CD4+ T cells once 10 days of culture had passed. Testing of the vaccine recipients showed negative nucleocapsid antibodies and no prior SARS-CoV-2 infection. A density of more than 1.5 million PBMC per well was used; these cells were cultured with about 10 IU/ml IL-2 and approximately 10 ug/ml peptides. In the cultures, half the medium was exchanged for IL-2 medium on days 3 and 7. Findings and limits, study-wide: Within healthy vaccinees, only 1 of 255 vaccine-induced clones displayed cross-reactivity with common cold coronaviruses.

The material sequenced was CD4+ T cells from PBMCs cultured with HCoV-OC43 spike peptides, taken before COVID-19 vaccination. Subset in this sample: HCoV-OC43 spike overlapping peptide pool stimulation. This TCR was recovered from a human donor who received a COVID-19 vaccine. V is TRBV5-1 and J is TRBJ1-1; TRBD1 is a possible D gene (6 bases). CDR3 sequence: CASSWGRGDFPEAFF. CDR3 nucleotides: TGCGCCAGCAGCTGGGGGCGGGGAGATTTCCCTGAAGCTTTCTTT.